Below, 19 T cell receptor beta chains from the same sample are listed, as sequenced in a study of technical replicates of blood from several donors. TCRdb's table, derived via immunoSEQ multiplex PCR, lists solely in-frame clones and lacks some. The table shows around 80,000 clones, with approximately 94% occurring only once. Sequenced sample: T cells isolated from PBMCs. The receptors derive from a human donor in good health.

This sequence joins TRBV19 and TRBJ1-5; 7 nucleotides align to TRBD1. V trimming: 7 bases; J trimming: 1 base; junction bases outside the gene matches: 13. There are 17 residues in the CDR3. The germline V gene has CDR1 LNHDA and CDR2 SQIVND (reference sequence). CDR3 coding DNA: TGTGCCAGTACTAAGATCCTAGGGGGCGGAAGCAATCAGCCCCAGCATTTT. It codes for CASTKILGGGSNQPQHF.

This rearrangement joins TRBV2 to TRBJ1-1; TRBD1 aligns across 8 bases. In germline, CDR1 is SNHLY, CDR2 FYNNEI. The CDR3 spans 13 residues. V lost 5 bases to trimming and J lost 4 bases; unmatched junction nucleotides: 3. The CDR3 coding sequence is TGTGCCAGCAGTAACAGGGGGGGCACTGAAGCTTTCTTT. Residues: CASSNRGGTEAFF.

Here the CDR3 DNA reads TGTGCCAGCACTAGCGAACACTACGAGCAGTACTTC. Translation: CASTSEHYEQYF. This chain links TRBV28 with TRBJ2-7; tentative D call: TRBD2 (6 bases). The CDR3 length is 12 residues. CDR1 is MDHEN and CDR2 is SYDVKM in the germline V gene. Trimming stripped 7 bases from V and 3 bases from J, with 10 bases between. The full variable domain, its missing parts supplied by reference TRBV28 and TRBJ2-7, is DVKVTQSSRYLVKRTGEKVFLECVQDMDHENMFWYRQDPGLGLRLIYFSYDVKMKEKGDIPEGYSVSREKKERFSLILESASTNQTSMYLCASTSEHYEQYFGPGTRLTVT.

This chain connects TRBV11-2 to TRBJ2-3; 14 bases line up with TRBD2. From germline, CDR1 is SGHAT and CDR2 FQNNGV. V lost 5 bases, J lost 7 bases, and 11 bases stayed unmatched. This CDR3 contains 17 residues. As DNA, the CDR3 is TGTGCCAGCAGCACGGGACTAGCGGGAGAGGGAGCGAATACGCAGTATTTT. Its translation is CASSTGLAGEGANTQYF.

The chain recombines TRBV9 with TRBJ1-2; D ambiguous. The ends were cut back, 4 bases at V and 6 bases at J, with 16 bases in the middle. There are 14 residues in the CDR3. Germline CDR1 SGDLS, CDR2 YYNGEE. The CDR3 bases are TGTGCCAGCAGCCCCCCGTCGGACTTCCATGGCTACACCTTC. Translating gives CASSPPSDFHGYTF.

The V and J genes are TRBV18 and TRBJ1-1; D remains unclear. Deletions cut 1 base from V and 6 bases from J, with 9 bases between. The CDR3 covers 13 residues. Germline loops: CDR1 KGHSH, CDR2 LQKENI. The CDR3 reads CASSPRESPEAFF. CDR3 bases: TGTGCCAGCTCACCACGCGAGAGTCCTGAAGCTTTCTTT.

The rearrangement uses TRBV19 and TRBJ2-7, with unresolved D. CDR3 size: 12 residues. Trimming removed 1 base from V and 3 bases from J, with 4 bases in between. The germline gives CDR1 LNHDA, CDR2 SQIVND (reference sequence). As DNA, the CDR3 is TGTGCCAGTAGTATAGTCGGCTACGAGCAGTACTTC. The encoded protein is CASSIVGYEQYF. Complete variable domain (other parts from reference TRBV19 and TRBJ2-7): DGGITQSPKYLFRKEGQNVTLSCEQNLNHDAMYWYRQDPGQGLRLIYYSQIVNDFQKGDIAEGYSVSREKKESFPLTVTSAQKNPTAFYLCASSIVGYEQYFGPGTRLTVT.

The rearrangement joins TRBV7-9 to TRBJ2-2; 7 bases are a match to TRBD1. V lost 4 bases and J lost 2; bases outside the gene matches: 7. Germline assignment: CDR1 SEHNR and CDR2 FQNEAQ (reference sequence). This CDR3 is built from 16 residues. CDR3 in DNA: TGTGCCAGCAGCTCGCCGGGACAGTTAAACACCGGGGAGCTGTTTTTT. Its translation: CASSSPGQLNTGELFF.

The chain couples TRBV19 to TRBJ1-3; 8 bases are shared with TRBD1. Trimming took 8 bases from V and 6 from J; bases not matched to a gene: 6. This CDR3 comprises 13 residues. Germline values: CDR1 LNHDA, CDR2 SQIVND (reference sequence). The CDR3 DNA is TGTGCCAGTTCCGGGACAGGATTAAACACCATATATTTT. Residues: CASSGTGLNTIYF.

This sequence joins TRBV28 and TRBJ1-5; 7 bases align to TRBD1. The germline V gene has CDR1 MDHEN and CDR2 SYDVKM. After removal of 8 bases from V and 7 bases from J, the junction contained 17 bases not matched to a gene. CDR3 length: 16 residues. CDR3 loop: CASQNDRERLGQPQHF. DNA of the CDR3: TGTGCCAGCCAAAACGACAGGGAAAGGCTGGGACAGCCCCAGCATTTT.

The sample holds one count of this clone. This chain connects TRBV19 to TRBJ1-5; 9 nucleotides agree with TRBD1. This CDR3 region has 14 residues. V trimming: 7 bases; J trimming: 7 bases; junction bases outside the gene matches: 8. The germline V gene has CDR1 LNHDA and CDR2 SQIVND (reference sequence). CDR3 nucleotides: TGTGCCAGTACCCCGGGACAGGGAAGGCAGCCCCAGCATTTT. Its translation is CASTPGQGRQPQHF.

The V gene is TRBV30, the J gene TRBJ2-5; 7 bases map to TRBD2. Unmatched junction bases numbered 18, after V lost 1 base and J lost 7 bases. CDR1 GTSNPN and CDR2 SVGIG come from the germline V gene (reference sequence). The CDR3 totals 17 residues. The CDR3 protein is CAWSARDEYWGGGTQYF. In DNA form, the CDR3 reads TGTGCCTGGAGTGCGCGGGACGAATACTGGGGGGGTGGGACCCAGTACTTC.

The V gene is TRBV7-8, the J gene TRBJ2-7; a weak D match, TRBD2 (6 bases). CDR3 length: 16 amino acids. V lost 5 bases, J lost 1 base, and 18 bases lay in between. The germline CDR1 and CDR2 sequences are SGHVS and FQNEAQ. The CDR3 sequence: CASSAPGERASYEQYF. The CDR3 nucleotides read TGTGCCAGCAGCGCCCCGGGGGAGCGGGCTTCCTACGAGCAGTACTTC. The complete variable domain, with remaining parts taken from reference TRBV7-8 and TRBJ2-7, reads GAGVSQSPRYKVAKRGQDVALRCDPISGHVSLFWYQQALGQGPEFLTYFQNEAQLDKSGLPSDRFFAERPEGSVSTLKIQRTQQEDSAVYLCASSAPGERASYEQYFGPGTRLTVT.

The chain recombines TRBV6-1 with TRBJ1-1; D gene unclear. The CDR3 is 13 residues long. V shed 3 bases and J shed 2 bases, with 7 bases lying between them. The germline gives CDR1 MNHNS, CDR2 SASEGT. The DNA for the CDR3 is TGTGCCAGCAGTGAGAGACACAACACTGAAGCTTTCTTT. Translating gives CASSERHNTEAFF.

The CDR3 is CASSVAIAVSYEQYF. In DNA form, the CDR3 reads TGTGCCAGCAGTGTGGCCATCGCCGTCTCCTACGAGCAGTACTTC. The chain carries TRBV6-1 and TRBJ2-7; D gene unclear. V lost 4 bases to trimming and J lost 0 bases, with 13 bases between them. CDR1 MNHNS and CDR2 SASEGT come from the germline V gene. The length of the CDR3 is 15 residues.

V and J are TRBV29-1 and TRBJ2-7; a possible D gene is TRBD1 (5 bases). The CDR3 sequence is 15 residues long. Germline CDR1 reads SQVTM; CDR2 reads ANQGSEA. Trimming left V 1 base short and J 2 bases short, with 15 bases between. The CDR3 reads CSVEGEQVTPYEQYF. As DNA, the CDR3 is TGCAGCGTTGAAGGTGAACAGGTGACACCCTACGAGCAGTACTTC.

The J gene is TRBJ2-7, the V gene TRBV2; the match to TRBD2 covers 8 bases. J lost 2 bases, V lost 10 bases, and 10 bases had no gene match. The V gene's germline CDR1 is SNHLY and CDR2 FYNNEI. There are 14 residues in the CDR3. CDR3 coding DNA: TGTGCCATCACTGAGACTAGCGCAACCTACGAGCAGTACTTC. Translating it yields CAITETSATYEQYF. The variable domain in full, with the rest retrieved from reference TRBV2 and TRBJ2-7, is EPEVTQTPSHQVTQMGQEVILRCVPISNHLYFYWYRQILGQKVEFLVSFYNNEISEKSEIFDDQFSVERPDGSNFTLKIRSTKLEDSAMYFCAITETSATYEQYFGPGTRLTVT.

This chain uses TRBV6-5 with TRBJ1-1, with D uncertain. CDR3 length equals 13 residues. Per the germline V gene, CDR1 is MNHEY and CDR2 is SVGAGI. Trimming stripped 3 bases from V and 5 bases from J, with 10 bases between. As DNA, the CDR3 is TGTGCCAGCAGTTATGGACTTGGGACTGAAGCTTTCTTT. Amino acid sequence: CASSYGLGTEAFF.

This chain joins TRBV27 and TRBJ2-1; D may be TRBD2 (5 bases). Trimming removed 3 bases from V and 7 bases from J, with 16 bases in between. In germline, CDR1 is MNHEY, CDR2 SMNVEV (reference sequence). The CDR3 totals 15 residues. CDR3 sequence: CASSFFMSGKNEQFF. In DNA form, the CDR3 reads TGTGCCAGCAGTTTTTTCATGTCCGGGAAGAATGAGCAGTTCTTC.